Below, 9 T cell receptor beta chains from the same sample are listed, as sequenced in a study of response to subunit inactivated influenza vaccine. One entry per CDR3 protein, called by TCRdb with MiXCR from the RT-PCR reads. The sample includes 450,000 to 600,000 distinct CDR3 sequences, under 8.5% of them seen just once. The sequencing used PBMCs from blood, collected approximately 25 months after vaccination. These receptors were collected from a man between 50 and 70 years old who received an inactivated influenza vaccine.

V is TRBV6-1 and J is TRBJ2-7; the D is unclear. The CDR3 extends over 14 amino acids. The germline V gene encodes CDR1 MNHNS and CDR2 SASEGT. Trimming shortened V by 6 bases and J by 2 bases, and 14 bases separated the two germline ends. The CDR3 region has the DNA TGTGCCAGCAGCGAGAGGACGACAACCTACGAGCAGTACTTC. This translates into CASSERTTTYEQYF.

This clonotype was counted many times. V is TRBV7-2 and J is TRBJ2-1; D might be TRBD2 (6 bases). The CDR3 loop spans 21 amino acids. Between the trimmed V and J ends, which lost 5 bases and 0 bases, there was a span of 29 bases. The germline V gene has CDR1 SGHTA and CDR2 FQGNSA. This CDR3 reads CASSRESISGRPKSSYNEQFF. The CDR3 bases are TGTGCCAGCAGCCGCGAGTCCATTAGCGGCCGCCCCAAGAGCTCCTACAATGAGCAGTTCTTC.

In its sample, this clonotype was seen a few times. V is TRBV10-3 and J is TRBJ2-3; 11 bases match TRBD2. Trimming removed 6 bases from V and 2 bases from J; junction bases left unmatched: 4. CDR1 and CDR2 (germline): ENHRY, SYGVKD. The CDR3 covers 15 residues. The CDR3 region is CAIRGTSGPTDTQYF. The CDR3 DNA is TGTGCCATCAGGGGGACTAGCGGACCCACAGATACGCAGTATTTT.

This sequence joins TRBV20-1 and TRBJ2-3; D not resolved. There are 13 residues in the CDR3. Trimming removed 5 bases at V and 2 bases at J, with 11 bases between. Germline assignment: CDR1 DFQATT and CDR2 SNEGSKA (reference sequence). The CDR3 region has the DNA TGCAGTGCTCCCCGTGGGTACACAGATACGCAGTATTTT. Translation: CSAPRGYTDTQYF.

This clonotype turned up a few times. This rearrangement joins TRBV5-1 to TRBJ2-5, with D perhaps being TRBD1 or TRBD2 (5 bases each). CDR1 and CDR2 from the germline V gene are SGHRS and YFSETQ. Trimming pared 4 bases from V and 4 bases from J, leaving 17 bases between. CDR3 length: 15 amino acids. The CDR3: CASSEGAVRGETQYF. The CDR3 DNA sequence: TGCGCCAGCAGCGAGGGAGCAGTTAGGGGAGAGACCCAGTACTTC.

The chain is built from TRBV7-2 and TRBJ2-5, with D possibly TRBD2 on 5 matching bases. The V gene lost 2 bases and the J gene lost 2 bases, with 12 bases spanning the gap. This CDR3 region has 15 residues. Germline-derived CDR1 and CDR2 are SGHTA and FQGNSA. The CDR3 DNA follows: TGTGCCAGCAGCTTATCGACGGGAACTCAAGAGACCCAGTACTTC. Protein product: CASSLSTGTQETQYF.

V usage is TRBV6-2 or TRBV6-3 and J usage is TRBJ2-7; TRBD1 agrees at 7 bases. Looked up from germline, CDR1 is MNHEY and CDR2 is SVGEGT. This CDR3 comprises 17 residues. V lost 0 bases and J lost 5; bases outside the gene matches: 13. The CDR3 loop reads CASSYSIRDSLNHEQYF. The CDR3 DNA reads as TGTGCCAGCAGTTACTCGATCAGGGACAGTTTGAACCACGAGCAGTACTTC.

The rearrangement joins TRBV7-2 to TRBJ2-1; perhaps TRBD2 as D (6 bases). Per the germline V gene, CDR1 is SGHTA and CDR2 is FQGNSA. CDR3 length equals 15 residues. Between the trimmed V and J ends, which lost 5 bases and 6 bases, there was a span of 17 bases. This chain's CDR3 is CASSPALAYTNEQFF. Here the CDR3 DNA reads TGTGCCAGCAGCCCGGCACTAGCCTACACCAATGAGCAGTTCTTC.

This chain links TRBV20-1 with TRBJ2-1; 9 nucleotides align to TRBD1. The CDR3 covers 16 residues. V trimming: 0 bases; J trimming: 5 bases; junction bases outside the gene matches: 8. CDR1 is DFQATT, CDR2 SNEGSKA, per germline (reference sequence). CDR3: CSARDRDRVPNNEQFF. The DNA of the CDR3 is TGCAGTGCTAGAGATCGGGACAGGGTACCGAACAATGAGCAGTTCTTC.